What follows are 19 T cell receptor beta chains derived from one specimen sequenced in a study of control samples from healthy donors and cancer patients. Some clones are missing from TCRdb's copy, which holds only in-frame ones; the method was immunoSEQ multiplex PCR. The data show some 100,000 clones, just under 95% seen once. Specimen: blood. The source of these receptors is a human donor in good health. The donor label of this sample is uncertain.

This CDR3 is CASSLLRGGQAITETQYF. For the CDR3, the DNA is TGTGCCAGCAGTTTACTGAGGGGCGGACAGGCTATTACAGAGACCCAGTACTTC. V is TRBV28 and J is TRBJ2-5; 7 bases line up with TRBD1. There are 18 residues in the CDR3. Trimming at V came to 2 bases and at J to 4 bases, leaving 16 bases not matched to a gene. CDR1 and CDR2 from the germline V gene are MDHEN and SYDVKM.

DNA of the CDR3: TGTGCCAGCAGCCAAGGTGAAGGGAGAGATTTCGAGACCCAGTACTTC. Translation: CASSQGEGRDFETQYF. The chain combines TRBV4-2 with TRBJ2-5; a possible D gene is TRBD2 (5 bases). CDR1 is LGHNA and CDR2 is YNFKEQ in the germline V gene. Trimming removed 1 base from V and 5 bases from J, with 17 bases in between. This CDR3 contains 16 residues.

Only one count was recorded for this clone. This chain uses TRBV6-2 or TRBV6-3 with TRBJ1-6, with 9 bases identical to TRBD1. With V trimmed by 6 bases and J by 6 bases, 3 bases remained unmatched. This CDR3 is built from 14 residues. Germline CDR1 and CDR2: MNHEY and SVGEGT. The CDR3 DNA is TGTGCCAGCAGCTGGACAGGGGCTAATTCACCCCTCCACTTT. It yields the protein CASSWTGANSPLHF.

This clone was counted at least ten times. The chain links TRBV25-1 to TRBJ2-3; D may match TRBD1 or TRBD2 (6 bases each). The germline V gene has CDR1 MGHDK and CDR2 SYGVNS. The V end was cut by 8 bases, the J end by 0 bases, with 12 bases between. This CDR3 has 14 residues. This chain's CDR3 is CASGKGGSTDTQYF. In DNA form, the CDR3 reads TGTGCCAGCGGGAAGGGGGGAAGCACAGATACGCAGTATTTT.

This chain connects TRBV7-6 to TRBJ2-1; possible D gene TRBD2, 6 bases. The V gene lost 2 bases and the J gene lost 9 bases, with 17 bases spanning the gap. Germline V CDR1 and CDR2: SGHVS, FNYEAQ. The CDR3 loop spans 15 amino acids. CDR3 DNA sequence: TGTGCCAGCAGCTTAACCGGGGAGGTGATCGTTGAGCAGTTCTTC. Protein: CASSLTGEVIVEQFF.

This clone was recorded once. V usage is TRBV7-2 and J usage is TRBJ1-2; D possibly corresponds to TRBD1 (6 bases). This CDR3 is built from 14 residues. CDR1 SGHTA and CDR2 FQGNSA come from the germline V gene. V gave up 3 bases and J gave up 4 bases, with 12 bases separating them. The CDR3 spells CASSFGGRVYGYTF. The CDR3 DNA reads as TGTGCCAGCAGCTTTGGGGGCAGAGTCTATGGCTACACCTTC.

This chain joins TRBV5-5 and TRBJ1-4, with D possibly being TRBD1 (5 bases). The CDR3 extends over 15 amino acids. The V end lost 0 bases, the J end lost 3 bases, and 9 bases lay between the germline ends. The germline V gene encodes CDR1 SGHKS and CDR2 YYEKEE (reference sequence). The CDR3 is CASSLAGRANEKLFF. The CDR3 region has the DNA TGTGCCAGCAGCTTGGCAGGGAGGGCTAATGAAAAACTGTTTTTT.

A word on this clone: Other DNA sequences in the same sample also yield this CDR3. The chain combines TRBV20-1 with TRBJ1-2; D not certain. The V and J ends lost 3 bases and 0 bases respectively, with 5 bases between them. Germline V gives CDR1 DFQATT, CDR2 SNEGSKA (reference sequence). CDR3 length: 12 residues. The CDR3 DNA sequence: TGCAGTGCTAGTGAAGCTAACTATGGCTACACCTTC. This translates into CSASEANYGYTF.

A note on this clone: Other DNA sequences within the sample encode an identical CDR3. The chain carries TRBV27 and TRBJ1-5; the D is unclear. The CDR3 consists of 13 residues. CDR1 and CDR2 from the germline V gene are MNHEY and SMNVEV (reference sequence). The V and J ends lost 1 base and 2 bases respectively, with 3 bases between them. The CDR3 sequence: CASSLFGNQPQHF. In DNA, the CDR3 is TGTGCCAGCAGTTTATTTGGCAATCAGCCCCAGCATTTT.

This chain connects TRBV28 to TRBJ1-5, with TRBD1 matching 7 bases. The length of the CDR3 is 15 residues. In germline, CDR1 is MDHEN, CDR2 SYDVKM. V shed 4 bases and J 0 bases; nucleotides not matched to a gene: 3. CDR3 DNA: TGTGCCAGCAGTTCGGGACAGTATAGCAATCAGCCCCAGCATTTT. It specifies CASSSGQYSNQPQHF.

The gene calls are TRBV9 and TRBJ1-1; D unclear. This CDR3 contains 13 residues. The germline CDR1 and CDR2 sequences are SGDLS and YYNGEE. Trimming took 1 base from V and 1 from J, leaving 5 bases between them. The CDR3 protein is CASSVYGNTEAFF. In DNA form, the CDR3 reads TGTGCCAGCAGCGTATACGGGAACACTGAAGCTTTCTTT. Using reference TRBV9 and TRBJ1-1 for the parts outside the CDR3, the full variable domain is DSGVTQTPKHLITATGQRVTLRCSPRSGDLSVYWYQQSLDQGLQFLIQYYNGEERAKGNILERFSAQQFPDLHSELNLSSLELGDSALYFCASSVYGNTEAFFGQGTRLTVV.

The CDR3 sequence is CASSYPQGHEQYF. CDR3 bases: TGTGCCAGCAGTTACCCCCAGGGCCACGAGCAGTACTTC. The chain recombines TRBV6-6 with TRBJ2-7; tentatively, D is TRBD1 (5 bases). V lost 2 bases to trimming and J lost 5 bases, with 10 bases between them. Per the germline V gene, CDR1 is MNHNY and CDR2 is SVGAGI (reference sequence). The CDR3 covers 13 residues.

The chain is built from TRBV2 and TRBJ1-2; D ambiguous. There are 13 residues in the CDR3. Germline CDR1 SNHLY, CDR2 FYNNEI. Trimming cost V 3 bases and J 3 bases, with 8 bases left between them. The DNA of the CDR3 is TGTGCCAGCAGTGAGGCGGTCTACTATGGCTACACCTTC. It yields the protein CASSEAVYYGYTF.

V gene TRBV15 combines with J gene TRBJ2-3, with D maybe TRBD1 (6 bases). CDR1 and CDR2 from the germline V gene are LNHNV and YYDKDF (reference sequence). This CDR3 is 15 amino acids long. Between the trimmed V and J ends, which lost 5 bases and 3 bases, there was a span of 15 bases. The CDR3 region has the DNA TGTGCCACCAGCCCTGGGCGACAGGTGACAGATACGCAGTATTTT. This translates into CATSPGRQVTDTQYF.

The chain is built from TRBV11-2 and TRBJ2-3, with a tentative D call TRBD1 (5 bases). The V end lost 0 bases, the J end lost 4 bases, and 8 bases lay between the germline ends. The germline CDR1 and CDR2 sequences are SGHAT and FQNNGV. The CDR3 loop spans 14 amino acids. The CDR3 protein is CASSLEGVADTQYF. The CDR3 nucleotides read TGTGCCAGCAGCTTAGAAGGGGTGGCAGATACGCAGTATTTT. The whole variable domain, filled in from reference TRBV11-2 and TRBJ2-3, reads EAGVAQSPRYKIIEKRQSVAFWCNPISGHATLYWYQQILGQGPKLLIQFQNNGVVDDSQLPKDRFSAERLKGVDSTLKIQPAKLEDSAVYLCASSLEGVADTQYFGPGTRLTVL.

As DNA, the CDR3 is TGTGCCAGCAGTTACCTGGGGGGACGTGAAAAACTGTTTTTT. Its translation is CASSYLGGREKLFF. V and J are TRBV6-2 or TRBV6-3 and TRBJ1-4, with D possibly matching TRBD1 (5 bases). Germline CDR1 reads MNHEY; CDR2 reads SVGEGT. Trimming removed 2 bases at V and 7 bases at J, with 11 bases between. The CDR3 covers 14 residues.

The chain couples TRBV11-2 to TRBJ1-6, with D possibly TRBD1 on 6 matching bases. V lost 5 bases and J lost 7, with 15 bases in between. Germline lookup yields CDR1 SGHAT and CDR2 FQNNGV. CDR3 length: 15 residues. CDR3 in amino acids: CASSLTGYTNSPLHF. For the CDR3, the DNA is TGTGCCAGCAGCCTTACAGGGTACACAAATTCACCCCTCCACTTT.

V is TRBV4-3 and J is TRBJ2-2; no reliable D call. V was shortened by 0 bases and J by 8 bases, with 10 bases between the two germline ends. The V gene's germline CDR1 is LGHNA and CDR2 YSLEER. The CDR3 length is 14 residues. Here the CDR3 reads CASSQEGSRGELFF. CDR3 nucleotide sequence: TGCGCCAGCAGCCAAGAAGGGTCCCGGGGGGAGCTGTTTTTT.

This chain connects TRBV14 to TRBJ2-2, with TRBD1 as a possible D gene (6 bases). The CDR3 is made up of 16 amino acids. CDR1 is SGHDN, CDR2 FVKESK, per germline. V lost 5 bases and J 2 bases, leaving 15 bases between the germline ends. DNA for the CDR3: TGTGCCAGCAGCGAACAGGGCCTCCTAAACACCGGGGAGCTGTTTTTT. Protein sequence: CASSEQGLLNTGELFF.